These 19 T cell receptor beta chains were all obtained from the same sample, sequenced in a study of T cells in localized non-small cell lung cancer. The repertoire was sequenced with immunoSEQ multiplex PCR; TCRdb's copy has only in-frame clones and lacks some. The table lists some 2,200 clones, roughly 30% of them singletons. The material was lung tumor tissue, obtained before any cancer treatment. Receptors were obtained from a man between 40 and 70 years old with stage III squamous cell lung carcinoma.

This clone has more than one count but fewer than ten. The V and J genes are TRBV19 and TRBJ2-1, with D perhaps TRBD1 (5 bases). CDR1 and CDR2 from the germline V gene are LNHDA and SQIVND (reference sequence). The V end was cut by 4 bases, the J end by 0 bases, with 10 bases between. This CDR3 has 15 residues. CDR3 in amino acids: CASSRDSSSYNEQFF. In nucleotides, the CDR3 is TGTGCCAGTAGTAGAGACAGTAGCTCCTACAATGAGCAGTTCTTC.

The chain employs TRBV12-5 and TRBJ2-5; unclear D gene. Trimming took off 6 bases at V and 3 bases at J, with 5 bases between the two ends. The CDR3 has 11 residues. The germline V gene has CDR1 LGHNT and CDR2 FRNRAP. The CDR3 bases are TGTGCTAGTGGACGGGAAGAGACCCAGTACTTC. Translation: CASGREETQYF.

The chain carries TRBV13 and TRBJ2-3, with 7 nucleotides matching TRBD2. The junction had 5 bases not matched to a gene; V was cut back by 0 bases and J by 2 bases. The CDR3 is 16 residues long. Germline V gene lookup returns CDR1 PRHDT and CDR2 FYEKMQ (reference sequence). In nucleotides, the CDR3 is TGTGCCAGCAGCTTAGGTTCACTAGCGAACACAGATACGCAGTATTTT. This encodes CASSLGSLANTDTQYF.

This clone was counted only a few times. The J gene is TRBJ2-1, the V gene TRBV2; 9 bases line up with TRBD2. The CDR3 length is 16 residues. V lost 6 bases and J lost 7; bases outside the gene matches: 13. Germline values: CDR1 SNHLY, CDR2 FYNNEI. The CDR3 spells CASRSLAGGIRNEQFF. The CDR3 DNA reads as TGTGCCAGCAGGTCACTCGCGGGGGGGATTAGAAATGAGCAGTTCTTC.

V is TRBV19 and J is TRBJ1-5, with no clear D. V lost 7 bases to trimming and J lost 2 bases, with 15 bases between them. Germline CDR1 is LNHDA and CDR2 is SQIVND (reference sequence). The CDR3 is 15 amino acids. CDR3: CASTYTGRGNQPQHF. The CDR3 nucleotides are TGTGCCAGTACCTATACGGGGAGGGGCAATCAGCCCCAGCATTTT. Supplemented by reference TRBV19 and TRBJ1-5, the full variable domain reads DGGITQSPKYLFRKEGQNVTLSCEQNLNHDAMYWYRQDPGQGLRLIYYSQIVNDFQKGDIAEGYSVSREKKESFPLTVTSAQKNPTAFYLCASTYTGRGNQPQHFGDGTRLSIL.

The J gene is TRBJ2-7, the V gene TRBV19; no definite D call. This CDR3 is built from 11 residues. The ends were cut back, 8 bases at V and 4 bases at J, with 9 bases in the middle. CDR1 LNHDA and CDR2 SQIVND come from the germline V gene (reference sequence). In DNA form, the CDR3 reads TGTGCCAGTCGGAACGCTTACGAGCAGTACTTC. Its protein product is CASRNAYEQYF.

The CDR3 DNA follows: TGTGCCAGTAGAGGGGTTACCTACAATGAGCAGTTCTTC. Translating gives CASRGVTYNEQFF. The V call is TRBV19, the J call TRBJ2-1; D may be TRBD1 (5 bases). The V gene's germline CDR1 is LNHDA and CDR2 SQIVND (reference sequence). The V end was cut by 6 bases, the J end by 2 bases, with 8 bases between. This CDR3 has 13 residues.

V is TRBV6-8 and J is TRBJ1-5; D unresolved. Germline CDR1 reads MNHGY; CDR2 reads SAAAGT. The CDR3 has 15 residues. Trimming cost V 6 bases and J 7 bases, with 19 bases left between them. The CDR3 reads CASSPGLEARQPQHF. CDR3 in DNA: TGTGCCAGCAGCCCTGGCCTGGAGGCAAGGCAGCCCCAGCATTTT.

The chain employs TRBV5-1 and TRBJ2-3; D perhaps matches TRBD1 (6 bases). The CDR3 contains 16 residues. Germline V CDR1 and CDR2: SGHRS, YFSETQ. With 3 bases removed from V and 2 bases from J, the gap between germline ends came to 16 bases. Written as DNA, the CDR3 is TGCGCCAGCAGCTCAGGGGTAGGGGGAAACACAGATACGCAGTATTTT. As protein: CASSSGVGGNTDTQYF.

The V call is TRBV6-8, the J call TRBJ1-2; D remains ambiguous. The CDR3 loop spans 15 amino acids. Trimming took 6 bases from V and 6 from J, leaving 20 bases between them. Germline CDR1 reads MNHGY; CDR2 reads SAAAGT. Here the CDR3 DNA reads TGTGCCAGCAGCTCCCTCGTCCGGGCTCCTAATGGCTACACCTTC. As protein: CASSSLVRAPNGYTF.

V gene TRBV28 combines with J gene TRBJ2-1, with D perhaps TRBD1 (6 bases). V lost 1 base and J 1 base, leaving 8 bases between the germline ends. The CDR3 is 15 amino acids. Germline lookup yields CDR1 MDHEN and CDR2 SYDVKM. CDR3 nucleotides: TGTGCCAGCAGTTTATACAGGGAATCCTACAATGAGCAGTTCTTC. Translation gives CASSLYRESYNEQFF.

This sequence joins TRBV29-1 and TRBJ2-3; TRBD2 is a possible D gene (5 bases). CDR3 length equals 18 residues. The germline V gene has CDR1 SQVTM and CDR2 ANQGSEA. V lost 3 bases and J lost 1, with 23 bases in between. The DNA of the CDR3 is TGCAGCGTTGACCCTTTCCTCAAAGACGGGAAAGGCACAGATACGCAGTATTTT. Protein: CSVDPFLKDGKGTDTQYF.

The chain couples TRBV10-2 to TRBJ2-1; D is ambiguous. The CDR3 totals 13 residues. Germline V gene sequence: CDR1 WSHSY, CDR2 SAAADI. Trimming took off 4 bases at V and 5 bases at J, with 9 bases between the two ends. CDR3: CASSVLADNEQFF. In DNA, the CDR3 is TGCGCCAGCAGTGTACTCGCCGACAATGAGCAGTTCTTC.

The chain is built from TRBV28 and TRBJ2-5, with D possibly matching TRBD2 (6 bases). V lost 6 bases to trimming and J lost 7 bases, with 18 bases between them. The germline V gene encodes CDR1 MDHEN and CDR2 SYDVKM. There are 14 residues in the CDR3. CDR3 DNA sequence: TGTGCCAGCAGCCCCGGGACTCCGGAGAGGACCCAGTACTTC. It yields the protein CASSPGTPERTQYF.

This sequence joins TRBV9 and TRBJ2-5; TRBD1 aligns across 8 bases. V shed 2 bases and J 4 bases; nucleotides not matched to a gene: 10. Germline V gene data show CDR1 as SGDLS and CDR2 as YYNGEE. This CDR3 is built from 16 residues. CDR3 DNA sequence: TGTGCCAGCAGCGTTTCCCCGACAGGGGCCATAGAGACCCAGTACTTC. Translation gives CASSVSPTGAIETQYF.

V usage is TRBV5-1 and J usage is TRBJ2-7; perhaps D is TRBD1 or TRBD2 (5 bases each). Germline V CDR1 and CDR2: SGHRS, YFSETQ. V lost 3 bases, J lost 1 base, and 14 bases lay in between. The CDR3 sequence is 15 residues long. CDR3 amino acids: CASSYRDPRSYEQYF. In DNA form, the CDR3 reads TGCGCCAGCAGCTACCGGGACCCCCGGTCCTACGAGCAGTACTTC. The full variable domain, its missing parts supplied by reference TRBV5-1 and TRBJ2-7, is KAGVTQTPRYLIKTRGQQVTLSCSPISGHRSVSWYQQTPGQGLQFLFEYFSETQRNKGNFPGRFSGRQFSNSRSEMNVSTLELGDSALYLCASSYRDPRSYEQYFGPGTRLTVT.

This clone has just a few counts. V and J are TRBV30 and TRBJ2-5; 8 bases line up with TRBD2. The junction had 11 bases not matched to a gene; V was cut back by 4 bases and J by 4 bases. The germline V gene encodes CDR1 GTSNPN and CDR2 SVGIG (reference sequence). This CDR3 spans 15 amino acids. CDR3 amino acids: CAWTTGGPQRETQYF. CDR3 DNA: TGTGCCTGGACGACGGGAGGGCCTCAGCGAGAGACCCAGTACTTC. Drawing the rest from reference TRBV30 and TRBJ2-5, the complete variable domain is SQTIHQWPATLVQPVGSPLSLECTVEGTSNPNLYWYRQAAGRGLQLLFYSVGIGQISSEVPQNLSASRPQDRQFILSSKKLLLSDSGFYLCAWTTGGPQRETQYFGPGTRLLVL.

CDR3 sequence reads: CATSRDRLAYNEQFF. The CDR3 DNA follows: TGTGCCACCAGCAGAGATCGTTTAGCCTACAATGAGCAGTTCTTC. The chain recombines TRBV15 with TRBJ2-1; D gene ambiguous. Germline V lookup: CDR1 LNHNV, CDR2 YYDKDF (reference sequence). The CDR3 loop spans 15 amino acids. Deletions cut 0 bases from V and 2 bases from J, with 8 bases between.

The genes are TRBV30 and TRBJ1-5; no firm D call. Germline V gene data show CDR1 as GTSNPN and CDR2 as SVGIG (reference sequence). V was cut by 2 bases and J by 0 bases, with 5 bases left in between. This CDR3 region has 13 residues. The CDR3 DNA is TGTGCCTGGAGTCAGAGTAGCAATCAGCCCCAGCATTTT. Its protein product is CAWSQSSNQPQHF.